This T cell receptor beta chain emerged from a study of siplizumab effects on memory and regulatory T cells. Study in general: Mixed lymphocyte reactions came in pairs, receiving siplizumab at roughly 1 ug/mL or receiving no drug.

Findings and limits, study-wide: Alloreactive sequences tracing back to unstimulated CD4+ memory cells fell significantly with siplizumab. Confirmatory evidence of suppressive function in proliferating siplizumab-culture Tregs was not obtained.

Produced via immunoSEQ multiplex PCR; TCRdb's table is partial and in-frame only. The sample lists around 18,000 clones, roughly 49% occurring once. Note on this clone: Its matching antigen is unknown.

The authors kept the mixed lymphocyte reaction cells in coculture at 37°C for 6 days. PBMCs labelled with CFSE (responders) and Violet Dye (stimulators) were mixed 1:1. This clonotype was obtained from a human donor in good health; the cells came from an allogeneic mixed lymphocyte reaction. The sequencing input was CFSE-low (dividing) CD4+ T cells sorted from an allogeneic mixed lymphocyte reaction.

The CDR3 is CASSQDLFLPQHF. The CDR3, as DNA: TGTGCCAGTAGCCAAGATCTATTTTTGCCCCAGCATTTT. The genes are TRBV19 and TRBJ1-5, with D unresolved. The V and J ends lost 6 bases and 9 bases respectively, with 15 bases between them. CDR1 is LNHDA and CDR2 is SQIVND in the germline V gene (reference sequence). The CDR3 is made up of 13 amino acids.